The 15 T cell receptor beta chains below come from one sample, sequenced in a study of T-cell memory formation after mild COVID-19. MiXCR, applied by TCRdb to the 5' RACE reads, yields one record per CDR3 protein. The sample records 580,000 or so distinct CDR3 sequences, around 16% being singletons. Sequencing was done on a sample of PBMCs or a T cell subset sorted from them (not recorded which). These receptors were taken from an adult woman who had mild COVID-19 (a few samples of this study predate the infection). Cell type and time point are not known.

The chain joins TRBV11-2 to TRBJ2-5; 7 bases align to TRBD2. The germline CDR1 and CDR2 sequences are SGHAT and FQNNGV. V was pared by 0 bases and J by 3 bases, with 4 bases of the junction left unmatched. The CDR3 extends over 15 amino acids. The CDR3 nucleotides are TGTGCCAGCAGCTTAGAGGGGACTATCAAAGAGACCCAGTACTTC. This encodes CASSLEGTIKETQYF.

The V gene is TRBV20-1, the J gene TRBJ1-1; perhaps TRBD1 as D (5 bases). The V end lost 1 base, the J end lost 1 base, and 7 bases lay between the germline ends. The CDR3 sequence is 13 residues long. Germline V gives CDR1 DFQATT, CDR2 SNEGSKA (reference sequence). CDR3 sequence: CSARAGQNTEAFF. CDR3 nucleotide sequence: TGCAGTGCTAGAGCAGGGCAGAACACTGAAGCTTTCTTT.

This clonotype occurred a few times. The chain employs TRBV29-1 and TRBJ2-1; 7 bases map to TRBD1. V shed 8 bases and J 5 bases; nucleotides not matched to a gene: 9. CDR3 size: 13 residues. The germline gives CDR1 SQVTM, CDR2 ANQGSEA. Here the CDR3 reads CSTTGAHHNEQFF. The DNA for the CDR3 is TGCAGCACAACAGGGGCGCATCACAATGAGCAGTTCTTC.

The genes are TRBV27 and TRBJ2-3, with a possible D match to TRBD2 (5 bases). The germline gives CDR1 MNHEY, CDR2 SMNVEV (reference sequence). Trimming removed 5 bases from V and 5 bases from J, with 11 bases in between. The CDR3 loop spans 13 amino acids. In DNA, the CDR3 is TGTGCCAGCAGTCCGTATGCGGGAGATACGCAGTATTTT. It is translated as CASSPYAGDTQYF.

The V gene is TRBV7-9, the J gene TRBJ2-2, with 12 bases lining up with TRBD2. CDR3 length equals 16 residues. Germline CDR1 reads SEHNR; CDR2 reads FQNEAQ (reference sequence). Unmatched junction bases numbered 7, after V lost 5 bases and J lost 6 bases. CDR3 coding DNA: TGTGCCAGCAGCCACCGACTAGCGGGAGAGGCCGGGGAGCTGTTTTTT. This encodes CASSHRLAGEAGELFF.

The rearrangement links TRBV27 to TRBJ1-1, with D tentatively TRBD1 (5 bases). This CDR3 contains 14 residues. Germline V gives CDR1 MNHEY, CDR2 SMNVEV (reference sequence). V dropped 5 bases and J dropped 3 bases, with 13 bases sitting between them. DNA of the CDR3: TGTGCCAGCAGTCGGGGGGGATGGTACACTGAAGCTTTCTTT. Residues: CASSRGGWYTEAFF.

This clonotype was seen a handful of times. V gene TRBV12-3 or TRBV12-4 combines with J gene TRBJ2-5, with TRBD2 matching 11 bases. Trimming took 2 bases from V and 5 from J; bases not matched to a gene: 13. The CDR3 is made up of 18 amino acids. CDR3 in amino acids: CASSLSRLAGPRRETQYF. CDR3 sequence (DNA): TGTGCCAGCAGTTTATCACGACTAGCGGGACCCAGGCGGGAGACCCAGTACTTC.

V gene TRBV9 combines with J gene TRBJ2-3; 10 nucleotides match TRBD2. Losses at the gene ends were 1 base for V and 3 bases for J; bases not matched to a gene: 2. The CDR3 totals 15 residues. Germline assignment: CDR1 SGDLS and CDR2 YYNGEE. The CDR3 nucleotides read TGTGCCAGCAGCGTATCTAGCGGGAGTACAGATACGCAGTATTTT. The encoded protein is CASSVSSGSTDTQYF.

This clonotype appeared a few times. This rearrangement joins TRBV9 to TRBJ2-1, with D perhaps matching TRBD2 (6 bases). The V gene's germline CDR1 is SGDLS and CDR2 YYNGEE. Trimming cost V 3 bases and J 3 bases, with 13 bases left between them. This CDR3 region has 15 residues. CDR3 protein: CASSATPTSYNEQFF. CDR3 DNA sequence: TGTGCCAGCAGCGCGACCCCGACTAGCTACAATGAGCAGTTCTTC.

V and J are TRBV27 and TRBJ2-7; 7 bases line up with TRBD1. This CDR3 has 15 amino acids. V dropped 6 bases and J dropped 2; count of bases not matched to a gene: 10. The germline gives CDR1 MNHEY, CDR2 SMNVEV (reference sequence). The CDR3 DNA is TGTGCCAGCAGCGTACGGGACAGAGCACCCTACGAGCAGTACTTC. Its protein product is CASSVRDRAPYEQYF.

The chain has TRBV6-6 and TRBJ1-5, with D maybe TRBD1 (5 bases). CDR3 size: 14 residues. Between the trimmed V and J ends, which lost 6 bases and 3 bases, there was a span of 12 bases. Germline V gene data show CDR1 as MNHNY and CDR2 as SVGAGI (reference sequence). The CDR3 spells CASRSGTHNQPQHF. The DNA of the CDR3 is TGTGCCAGCAGGTCCGGGACCCACAATCAGCCCCAGCATTTT.

This clonotype was seen many times. The J gene is TRBJ2-1, the V gene TRBV7-2; D remains ambiguous. The CDR3 has 15 amino acids. The V gene's germline CDR1 is SGHTA and CDR2 FQGNSA. Trimming cost V 7 bases and J 0 bases, with 13 bases left between them. CDR3 sequence reads: CASTYQASSYNEQFF. Written as DNA, the CDR3 is TGTGCCAGCACCTACCAGGCTAGCTCCTACAATGAGCAGTTCTTC. The complete variable domain, with remaining parts taken from reference TRBV7-2 and TRBJ2-1, reads GAGVSQSPSNKVTEKGKDVELRCDPISGHTALYWYRQSLGQGLEFLIYFQGNSAPDKSGLPSDRFSAERTGGSVSTLTIQRTQQEDSAVYLCASTYQASSYNEQFFGPGTRLTVL.

The CDR3 sequence: CSASDRGRNTIYF. CDR3 bases: TGCAGTGCGTCCGACAGGGGGAGAAACACCATATATTTT. The chain has TRBV20-1 and TRBJ1-3; 9 bases map to TRBD1. Per the germline V gene, CDR1 is DFQATT and CDR2 is SNEGSKA (reference sequence). The CDR3 is 13 residues long. The V segment lost 6 bases and the J segment 5 bases; nucleotides outside the gene matches: 5.

V is TRBV24-1 and J is TRBJ1-2; 10 nucleotides agree with TRBD1. The germline V gene has CDR1 KGHDR and CDR2 SFDVKD. With 3 bases clipped from V and 0 bases from J, the junction kept 6 bases outside the gene matches. This CDR3 has 17 residues. The CDR3 is CATSDTGTGEANYGYTF. The CDR3 DNA is TGTGCCACCAGTGATACCGGGACAGGGGAAGCTAACTATGGCTACACCTTC.

As regards this clonotype: A read error may account for a junction end that differs from germline. The chain uses TRBV7-7 and TRBJ2-3; D possibly corresponds to TRBD2 (5 bases). Germline V lookup: CDR1 SSHAT, CDR2 FNYEAQ (reference sequence). The CDR3 totals 16 residues. The CDR3, as DNA: TGTGCTAGCAGCTTGGGAAGCGGCCTTAGCACAGATACGCAGTATTTT. Translation: CASSLGSGLSTDTQYF.